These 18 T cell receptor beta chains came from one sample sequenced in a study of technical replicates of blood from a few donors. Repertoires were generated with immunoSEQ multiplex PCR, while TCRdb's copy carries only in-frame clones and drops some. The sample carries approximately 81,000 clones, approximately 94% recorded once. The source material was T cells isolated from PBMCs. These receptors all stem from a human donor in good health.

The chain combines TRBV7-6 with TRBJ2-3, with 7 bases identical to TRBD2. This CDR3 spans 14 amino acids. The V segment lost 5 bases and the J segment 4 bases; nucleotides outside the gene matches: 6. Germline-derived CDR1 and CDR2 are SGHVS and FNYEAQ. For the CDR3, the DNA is TGTGCCAGCAGCCCTCCAGGGAGGGCAGATACGCAGTATTTT. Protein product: CASSPPGRADTQYF. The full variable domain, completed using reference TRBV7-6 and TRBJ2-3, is GAGVSQSPRYKVTKRGQDVALRCDPISGHVSLYWYRQALGQGPEFLTYFNYEAQQDKSGLPNDRFSAERPEGSISTLTIQRTEQRDSAMYRCASSPPGRADTQYFGPGTRLTVL.

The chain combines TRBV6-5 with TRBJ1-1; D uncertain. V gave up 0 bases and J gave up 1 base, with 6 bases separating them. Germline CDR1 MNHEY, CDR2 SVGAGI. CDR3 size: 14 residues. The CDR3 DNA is TGTGCCAGCAGTTACTCGGGAGGGAACACTGAAGCTTTCTTT. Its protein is CASSYSGGNTEAFF.

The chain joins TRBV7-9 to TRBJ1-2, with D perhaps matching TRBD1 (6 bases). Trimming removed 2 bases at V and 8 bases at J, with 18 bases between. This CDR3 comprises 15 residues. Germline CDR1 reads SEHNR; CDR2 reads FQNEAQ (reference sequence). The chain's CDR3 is CASSLPFWTDRGYTF. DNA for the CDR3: TGTGCCAGCAGCTTACCCTTTTGGACAGACAGGGGCTACACCTTC.

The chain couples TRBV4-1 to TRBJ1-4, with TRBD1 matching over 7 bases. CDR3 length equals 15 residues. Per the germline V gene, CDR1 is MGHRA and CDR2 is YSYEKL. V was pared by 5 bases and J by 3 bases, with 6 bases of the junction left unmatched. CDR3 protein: CASSYRQGPNEKLFF. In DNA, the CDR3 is TGCGCCAGCAGCTACCGACAGGGCCCTAATGAAAAACTGTTTTTT.

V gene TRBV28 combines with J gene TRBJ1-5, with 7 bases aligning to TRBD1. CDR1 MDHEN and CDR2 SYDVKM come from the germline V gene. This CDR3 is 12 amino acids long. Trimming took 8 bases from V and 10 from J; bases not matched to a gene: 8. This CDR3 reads CASSGGIGPQHF. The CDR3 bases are TGTGCCAGCTCAGGGGGGATCGGACCCCAGCATTTT. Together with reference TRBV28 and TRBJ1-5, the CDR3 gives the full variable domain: DVKVTQSSRYLVKRTGEKVFLECVQDMDHENMFWYRQDPGLGLRLIYFSYDVKMKEKGDIPEGYSVSREKKERFSLILESASTNQTSMYLCASSGGIGPQHFGDGTRLSIL.

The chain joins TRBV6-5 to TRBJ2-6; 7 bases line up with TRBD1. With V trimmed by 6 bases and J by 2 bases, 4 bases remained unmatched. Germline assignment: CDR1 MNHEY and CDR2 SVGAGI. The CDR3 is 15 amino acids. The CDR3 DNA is TGTGCCAGCAGAGATGGACAGGCTGGGGCCAACGTCCTGACTTTC. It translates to CASRDGQAGANVLTF.

DNA for the CDR3: TGCGCCAGCAGCTGGGAGGCAGGGTTGCCCGAGCAGTACTTC. Protein sequence: CASSWEAGLPEQYF. The rearrangement links TRBV5-1 to TRBJ2-7; D might be TRBD2 (6 bases). Per germline, CDR1 SGHRS and CDR2 YFSETQ. The V and J ends lost 3 bases and 6 bases respectively, with 16 bases between them. The CDR3 is made up of 14 amino acids.

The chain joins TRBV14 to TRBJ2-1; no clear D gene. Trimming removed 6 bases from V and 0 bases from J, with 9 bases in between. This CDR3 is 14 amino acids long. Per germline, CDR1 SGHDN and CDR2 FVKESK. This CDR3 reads CASSLASSYNEQFF. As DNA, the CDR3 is TGTGCCAGCAGTCTGGCTAGCTCCTACAATGAGCAGTTCTTC.

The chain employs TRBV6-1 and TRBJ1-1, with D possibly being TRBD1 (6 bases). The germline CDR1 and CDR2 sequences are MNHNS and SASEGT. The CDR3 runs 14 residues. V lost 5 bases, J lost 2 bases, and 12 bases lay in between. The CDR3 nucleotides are TGTGCCAGCAGTCTCGGGACAACTAACACTGAAGCTTTCTTT. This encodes CASSLGTTNTEAFF.

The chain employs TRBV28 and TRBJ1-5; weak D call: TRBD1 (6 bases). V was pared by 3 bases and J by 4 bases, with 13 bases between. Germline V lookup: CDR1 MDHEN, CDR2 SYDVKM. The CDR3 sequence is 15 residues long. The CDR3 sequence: CASSFSARGNQPQHF. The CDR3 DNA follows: TGTGCCAGCAGTTTCTCGGCCAGGGGTAATCAGCCCCAGCATTTT.

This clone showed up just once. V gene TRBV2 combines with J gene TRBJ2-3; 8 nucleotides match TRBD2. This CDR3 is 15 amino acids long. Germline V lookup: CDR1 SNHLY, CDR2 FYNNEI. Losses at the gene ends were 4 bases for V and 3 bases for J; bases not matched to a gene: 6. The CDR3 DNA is TGTGCCAGCAGTGTAAGGCGGGGGGAGACAGATACGCAGTATTTT. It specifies CASSVRRGETDTQYF.

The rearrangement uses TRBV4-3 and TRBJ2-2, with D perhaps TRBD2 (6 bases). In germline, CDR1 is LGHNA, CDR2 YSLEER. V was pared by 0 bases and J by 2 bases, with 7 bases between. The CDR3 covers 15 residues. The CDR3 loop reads CASSQEGTNTGELFF. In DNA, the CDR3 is TGCGCCAGCAGCCAAGAAGGGACTAACACCGGGGAGCTGTTTTTT.

Here the CDR3 DNA reads TGTGCCAGCAGCTCTCGGACTAGCAATGAGCAGTTCTTC. It codes for CASSSRTSNEQFF. This chain uses TRBV11-2 with TRBJ2-1; the match to TRBD2 covers 7 bases. The CDR3 covers 13 residues. The J segment lost 6 bases and the V segment lost 4 bases, leaving 3 bases of the junction unmatched. CDR1 is SGHAT and CDR2 is FQNNGV in the germline V gene.

CDR3 loop: CASSRGNEQFF. CDR3 in DNA: TGCGCCAGCAGTCGGGGGAATGAGCAGTTCTTC. The chain employs TRBV5-1 and TRBJ2-1; D possibly corresponds to TRBD2 (6 bases). V lost 5 bases, J lost 7 bases, and 7 bases lay in between. The CDR3 runs to 11 residues. Germline CDR1 SGHRS, CDR2 YFSETQ.

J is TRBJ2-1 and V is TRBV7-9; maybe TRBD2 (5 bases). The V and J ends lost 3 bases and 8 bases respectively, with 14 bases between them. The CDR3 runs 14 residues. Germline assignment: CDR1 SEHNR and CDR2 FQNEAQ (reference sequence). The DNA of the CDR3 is TGTGCCAGCAGCTTCCCGGGATCGTTCTATGAGCAGTTCTTC. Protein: CASSFPGSFYEQFF.

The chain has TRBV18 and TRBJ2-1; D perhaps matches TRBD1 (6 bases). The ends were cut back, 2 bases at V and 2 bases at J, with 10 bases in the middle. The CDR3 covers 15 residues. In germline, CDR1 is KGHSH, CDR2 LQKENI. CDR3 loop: CASSPISGAYNEQFF. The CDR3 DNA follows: TGTGCCAGCTCACCAATTTCAGGGGCCTACAATGAGCAGTTCTTC.

The CDR3 sequence: CASSRTGVGYGYTF. In DNA, the CDR3 is TGTGCCAGCAGCCGGACAGGGGTTGGGTATGGCTACACCTTC. The chain is built from TRBV6-5 and TRBJ1-2, with 9 nucleotides matching TRBD1. This CDR3 region has 14 residues. The V gene's germline CDR1 is MNHEY and CDR2 SVGAGI. The J segment lost 5 bases and the V segment lost 6 bases, leaving 7 bases of the junction unmatched.

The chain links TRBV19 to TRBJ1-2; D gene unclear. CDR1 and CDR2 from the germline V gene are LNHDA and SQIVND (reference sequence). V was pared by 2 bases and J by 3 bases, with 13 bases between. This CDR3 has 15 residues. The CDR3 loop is CASSISPAPDYGYTF. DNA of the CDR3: TGTGCCAGTAGTATATCCCCTGCCCCGGACTATGGCTACACCTTC.